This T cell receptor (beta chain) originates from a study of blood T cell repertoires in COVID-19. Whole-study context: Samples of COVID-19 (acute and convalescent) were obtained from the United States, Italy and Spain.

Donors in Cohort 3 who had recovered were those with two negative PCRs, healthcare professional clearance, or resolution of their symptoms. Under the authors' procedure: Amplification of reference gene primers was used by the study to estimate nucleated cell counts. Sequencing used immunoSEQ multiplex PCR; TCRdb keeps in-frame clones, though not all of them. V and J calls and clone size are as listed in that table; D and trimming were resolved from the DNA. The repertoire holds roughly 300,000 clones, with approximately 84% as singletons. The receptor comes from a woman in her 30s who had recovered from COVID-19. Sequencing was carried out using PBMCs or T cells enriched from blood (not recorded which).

CDR3 sequence reads: CAWRTGGADTQYF. DNA of the CDR3: TGTGCCTGGAGGACAGGGGGCGCAGATACGCAGTATTTT. The J gene is TRBJ2-3, the V gene TRBV30; 10 nucleotides line up with TRBD1. CDR1 GTSNPN and CDR2 SVGIG come from the germline V gene (reference sequence). CDR3 length: 13 residues. The trim removed 3 bases at V and 4 bases at J, leaving 1 base unmatched.